These T cell receptor beta chains were read from a single sample in a study of blood T cell repertoires in COVID-19. Profiled with immunoSEQ multiplex PCR; TCRdb holds only in-frame clones, not every one. The sample records 250,000 to 350,000 clones, roughly 87% being singletons. The specimen was peripheral blood. Every receptor here comes from a woman in her 50s who had recovered from COVID-19. The CDR3 runs from the conserved cysteine through the conserved F or W. Each record gives: D gene, V gene, J gene, clone size, CDR3 protein, CDR3 DNA. The D gene is left open where the match is weak. Clone size is shown for a subset of rows, as once, few, many or a class of expanded clone.

NA	TRBV6-1	TRBJ1-2	NA	CASSEQSEGYTF	TGTGCCAGCAGTGAACAATCCGAGGGCTACACCTTC
TRBD1	TRBV9	TRBJ1-1	NA	CASSVLRTGGAGDTEAFF	TGTGCCAGCAGCGTCCTTAGGACAGGGGGCGCGGGGGATACTGAAGCTTTCTTT
NA	TRBV19	TRBJ1-5	NA	CASSTTASFNQPQHF	TGTGCCAGTAGCACGACTGCCTCCTTTAATCAGCCCCAGCATTTT
NA	TRBV30	TRBJ1-1	NA	CAWSVGENTEAFF	TGTGCCTGGAGTGTAGGGGAAAACACTGAAGCTTTCTTT
NA	TRBV7-2	TRBJ2-5	NA	CASSLVTRGETQYF	TGTGCCAGCAGCTTAGTAACTAGAGGAGAGACCCAGTACTTC
TRBD1	TRBV7-2	TRBJ1-1	NA	CASSTYQQGDEAFF	TGTGCCAGCAGCACGTACCAACAGGGGGATGAAGCTTTCTTT
TRBD2	TRBV28	TRBJ2-1	NA	CASNGWVRASGYNEQFF	TGTGCCAGCAATGGGTGGGTTCGGGCTAGCGGGTACAATGAGCAGTTCTTC
NA	TRBV28	TRBJ1-2	NA	CASSSTPGGGTGGYTF	TGTGCCAGCAGTTCAACCCCGGGGGGCGGAACGGGCGGCTACACCTTC
NA	TRBV10-3	TRBJ2-3	once	CAISEQGRDTQYF	TGTGCCATCAGTGAACAGGGTAGGGATACGCAGTATTTT
TRBD1	TRBV3-1/TRBV3-2	TRBJ1-2	NA	CASSQAGTEYTF	TGTGCCAGCAGCCAAGCCGGGACAGAGTACACCTTC
NA	TRBV30	TRBJ1-5	few	CAWSGAGQPQHF	TGTGCCTGGAGTGGGGCTGGCCAGCCCCAGCATTTT
TRBD1	TRBV19	TRBJ1-1	NA	CASDDRGLPIMNTEAFF	TGTGCCAGTGATGACAGGGGTCTCCCAATAATGAACACTGAAGCTTTCTTT
NA	TRBV12-3/TRBV12-4	TRBJ2-3	NA	CASEHRGADTQYF	TGTGCCAGCGAACATCGCGGGGCAGATACGCAGTATTTT
NA	TRBV30	TRBJ2-2	NA	CACRRDGGNTGELFF	TGTGCCTGCCGCCGGGACGGGGGAAACACCGGGGAGCTGTTTTTT
NA	TRBV6-5	TRBJ2-2	NA	CASSYSRTTVRELFF	TGTGCCAGCAGTTACTCAAGGACTACAGTCCGGGAGCTGTTTTTT
TRBD1	TRBV28	TRBJ1-2	NA	CASSTGTGFGYTF	TGTGCCAGCAGCACCGGGACAGGGTTTGGCTACACCTTC
TRBD1	TRBV7-9	TRBJ2-1	NA	CASSPGTGEWNEQFF	TGTGCCAGCAGCCCCGGGACAGGGGAATGGAATGAGCAGTTCTTC
NA	TRBV30	TRBJ2-1	NA	CAWSGKRLYNEQFF	TGTGCCTGGAGTGGTAAGCGGCTCTACAATGAGCAGTTCTTC
TRBD2	TRBV3-1/TRBV3-2	TRBJ2-2	NA	CASGPSGNTGELFF	TGTGCCAGCGGGCCTAGCGGAAACACCGGGGAGCTGTTTTTT
NA	TRBV6-2/TRBV6-3	TRBJ2-7	NA	CASSLGAYEQYF	TGTGCCAGCAGTTTGGGGGCGTACGAGCAGTACTTC
TRBD1	TRBV27	TRBJ1-1	NA	CASSSPTGSYTEAFF	TGTGCCAGCAGCTCCCCGACAGGGTCGTACACTGAAGCTTTCTTT
NA	TRBV28	TRBJ1-1	few	CASPPGGRVNTEAFF	TGTGCCAGCCCGCCGGGGGGGCGGGTGAACACTGAAGCTTTCTTT
NA	TRBV2	TRBJ2-7	NA	CASSSDSYEQYF	TGTGCCAGCAGTTCAGACAGCTACGAGCAGTACTTC
NA	TRBV6-2/TRBV6-3	TRBJ1-2	NA	CASSYTPEGAGGYTF	TGTGCCAGCAGTTACACCCCGGAAGGGGCCGGGGGCTACACCTTC
TRBD2	TRBV27	TRBJ2-1	NA	CASSLIAGVQLGGNEQFF	TGTGCCAGCAGTTTGATTGCGGGAGTGCAACTGGGGGGAAATGAGCAGTTCTTC
TRBD1	TRBV19	TRBJ1-5	NA	CASTGQGLGQPQHF	TGTGCCAGTACTGGACAGGGCTTGGGTCAGCCCCAGCATTTT
TRBD1	TRBV7-2	TRBJ2-7	once	CASTGGGYEQYF	TGTGCCAGCACAGGGGGCGGGTACGAGCAGTACTTC
TRBD1	TRBV28	TRBJ2-5	few	CASSLAGTGTQETQYF	TGTGCCAGCAGTTTAGCCGGGACAGGAACCCAAGAGACCCAGTACTTC
NA	TRBV5-4	TRBJ1-1	NA	CASSLPGRGDTEAFF	TGTGCCAGCAGCTTGCCTGGGCGGGGGGACACTGAAGCTTTCTTT
TRBD1	TRBV28	TRBJ2-7	NA	CASSSRTGATYEQYF	TGTGCCAGCAGTTCACGGACAGGGGCAACCTACGAGCAGTACTTC
TRBD2	TRBV5-4	TRBJ2-3	NA	CASSSRVSSGGTTDTQYF	TGTGCCAGCAGCTCACGGGTATCCAGCGGGGGCACCACAGATACGCAGTATTTT
TRBD1	TRBV30	TRBJ1-2	NA	CAWTQGAGGYTF	TGTGCCTGGACCCAGGGGGCTGGTGGCTACACCTTC